This entry lists 25 T cell receptor beta chains sequenced from one sample in a study of blood T cells in healthy people across ages. A second PCR of roughly 7 to 11 cycles used a sample-barcoded 5' primer and a J-beta primer mix. MiXCR, applied by TCRdb to the 5' RACE reads, yields one record per CDR3 protein. The table shows some 1,500,000 distinct CDR3 sequences, with approximately 43% occurring only once. Specimen: blood. The receptors stem from a woman aged 18 to 35 in good health.

This chain links TRBV20-1 with TRBJ1-6; no reliable D call. Germline values: CDR1 DFQATT, CDR2 SNEGSKA (reference sequence). Trimming pared 0 bases from V and 8 bases from J, leaving 17 bases between. The CDR3 spans 16 residues. As DNA, the CDR3 is TGCAGTGCTAGAGATAGGCGGGTTCGTTGGGATTCACCCCTCCACTTT. This codes for CSARDRRVRWDSPLHF.

This chain joins TRBV20-1 and TRBJ2-4; TRBD1 is a possible D gene (6 bases). V lost 5 bases, J lost 6 bases, and 14 bases lay in between. There are 13 residues in the CDR3. CDR1 DFQATT and CDR2 SNEGSKA come from the germline V gene (reference sequence). CDR3 residues: CSAVQGSPNIQYF. The DNA of the CDR3 is TGCAGTGCTGTCCAGGGGTCTCCAAACATTCAGTACTTC.

This clonotype was counted between two and nine times. The V gene is TRBV7-2, the J gene TRBJ2-7; D may be TRBD2 (6 bases). The CDR3 runs to 14 residues. Trimming cost V 0 bases and J 7 bases, with 13 bases left between them. Germline V lookup: CDR1 SGHTA, CDR2 FQGNSA. As DNA, the CDR3 is TGTGCCAGCAGCTTAGCTGGCGGGATCGGAGAGCAGTACTTC. Translation gives CASSLAGGIGEQYF.

The rearrangement uses TRBV20-1 and TRBJ2-7, with D possibly TRBD1 on 5 matching bases. The germline V gene encodes CDR1 DFQATT and CDR2 SNEGSKA (reference sequence). CDR3 size: 12 residues. CDR3: CSIAAGHYEQYF. The CDR3 coding sequence is TGCAGCATTGCGGCAGGGCATTACGAGCAGTACTTC.

The chain has TRBV7-2 and TRBJ1-5; D is ambiguous. The V and J ends lost 0 bases and 0 bases respectively, with 12 bases between them. Germline lookup yields CDR1 SGHTA and CDR2 FQGNSA. The CDR3 is made up of 17 amino acids. CDR3 protein: CASSLAALGYSNQPQHF. The CDR3 DNA is TGTGCCAGCAGCTTAGCAGCGCTAGGGTATAGCAATCAGCCCCAGCATTTT.

This clonotype turned up a few times. This chain connects TRBV19 to TRBJ1-2, with TRBD1 identical over 9 bases. Unmatched junction bases numbered 8, after V lost 5 bases and J lost 4 bases. CDR3 size: 15 residues. The germline CDR1 and CDR2 sequences are LNHDA and SQIVND (reference sequence). The CDR3 spells CASSAPGQGSYGYTF. As DNA, the CDR3 is TGTGCCAGTAGTGCACCGGGACAGGGAAGCTATGGCTACACCTTC.

This sequence joins TRBV20-1 and TRBJ1-4; D possibly corresponds to TRBD1 (6 bases). CDR1 and CDR2 from the germline V gene are DFQATT and SNEGSKA (reference sequence). This CDR3 contains 13 residues. In DNA form, the CDR3 reads TGCAGCGCGATTGGGGGGCCTGGTGAAAAACTGTTTTTT. Encoded protein: CSAIGGPGEKLFF.

This clonotype has only a few counts. This chain links TRBV28 with TRBJ1-5; no clear D gene. Trimming removed 7 bases from V and 7 bases from J, with 17 bases in between. The CDR3 is made up of 14 amino acids. Looked up from germline, CDR1 is MDHEN and CDR2 is SYDVKM. The CDR3 sequence: CASNPSRSMQPQHF. CDR3 nucleotides: TGTGCCAGCAACCCTTCTCGGAGTATGCAGCCCCAGCATTTT.

This chain uses TRBV30 with TRBJ1-2, with D possibly TRBD1 on 5 matching bases. CDR3 length: 14 residues. The germline V gene has CDR1 GTSNPN and CDR2 SVGIG (reference sequence). V lost 5 bases and J lost 7, with 20 bases in between. This CDR3 is CAWGYSGASAGYTF. In DNA, the CDR3 is TGTGCCTGGGGATACAGTGGGGCTTCAGCTGGCTACACCTTC.

This clonotype was observed a few times. The chain combines TRBV12-3 or TRBV12-4 with TRBJ2-1; TRBD1 matches 9 bases. The DNA matches TRBJ2-7 better at its end, which makes the J call doubtful. This CDR3 comprises 18 residues. The CDR3 here is CASSPRDRVLYSYNEQYF. The CDR3 DNA reads TGTGCCAGCAGTCCCCGGGACAGGGTGTTATACTCCTACAATGAGCAGTACTTC.

For the CDR3, the DNA is TGTGCCAGCAGCTTCGGAGCGAGCACAGATACGTATTTT. It encodes CASSFGASTDTYF. The chain links TRBV7-3 to TRBJ2-3; D unclear. There are 13 residues in the CDR3. From germline, CDR1 is SGHTA and CDR2 FQGTGA. Trimming removed 3 bases from V and 14 bases from J, with 18 bases in between.

A few counts support this clonotype. This sequence joins TRBV5-1 and TRBJ2-7; weak D call: TRBD2 (6 bases). This CDR3 contains 15 residues. The germline CDR1 and CDR2 sequences are SGHRS and YFSETQ. Trimming removed 5 bases from V and 5 bases from J, with 20 bases in between. CDR3 bases: TGCGCCAGCAGTTCTAGGGACTGGCCGCGGGACGAGCAGTACTTC. Encoded protein: CASSSRDWPRDEQYF.

Only a few counts were recorded for this clonotype. J is TRBJ1-1 and V is TRBV4-1; D is unclear. This CDR3 is 14 amino acids long. Germline V lookup: CDR1 MGHRA, CDR2 YSYEKL. V was trimmed by 2 bases and J by 0 bases, leaving 7 bases between them. This CDR3 is CASSQIRVNTEAFF. The CDR3 DNA is TGCGCCAGCAGCCAAATTAGGGTGAACACTGAAGCTTTCTTT.

This chain links TRBV7-2 with TRBJ2-7; D might be TRBD1 (5 bases). Germline V gene data show CDR1 as SGHTA and CDR2 as FQGNSA. V was clipped by 7 bases and J by 0 bases, with 13 bases between them. CDR3 size: 14 residues. The CDR3 DNA reads as TGTGCCAGCACCCCCGGACACAGCTCCTACGAGCAGTACTTC. It codes for CASTPGHSSYEQYF.

This chain joins TRBV6-5 and TRBJ2-7; D perhaps matches TRBD2 (5 bases). The CDR3 totals 12 residues. Trimming removed 8 bases from V and 5 bases from J, with 13 bases in between. Germline V gene data show CDR1 as MNHEY and CDR2 as SVGAGI. For the CDR3, the DNA is TGTGCCAGCGGCGGGCAATTCCACGAGCAGTACTTC. Residues: CASGGQFHEQYF.

V gene TRBV10-3 combines with J gene TRBJ1-2, with D perhaps TRBD1 (6 bases). Germline V gene sequence: CDR1 ENHRY, CDR2 SYGVKD. The CDR3 is 15 residues long. Trimming took off 0 bases at V and 6 bases at J, with 14 bases between the two ends. CDR3 sequence reads: CAISESETGRDGYTF. Written as DNA, the CDR3 is TGTGCCATCAGTGAGTCGGAGACAGGCCGAGATGGCTACACCTTC.

This clonotype was detected only a few times. This sequence joins TRBV12-5 and TRBJ1-2; 8 bases fit TRBD1. CDR1 is LGHNT, CDR2 FRNRAP, per germline. Unmatched junction bases numbered 7, after V lost 3 bases and J lost 4 bases. This CDR3 comprises 15 residues. CDR3 DNA: TGTGCTAGTGGTTTTGGGGGGACAGGTGGCTATGGCTACACCTTC. Encoded protein: CASGFGGTGGYGYTF.

This clonotype was picked up a small number of times. The V and J genes are TRBV12-3 or TRBV12-4 and TRBJ1-2, with D perhaps matching TRBD1 (5 bases). V was shortened by 5 bases and J by 9 bases, with 13 bases between the two germline ends. This CDR3 spans 12 amino acids. CDR3 coding DNA: TGTGCCAGCAGTGGTGACAGACTCAGCTACACCTTC. This translates into CASSGDRLSYTF.

The J gene is TRBJ2-1, the V gene TRBV7-2, with a weak D call TRBD2 (6 bases). The end of the DNA is better explained by TRBJ2-7, so the J call may be wrong. There are 16 residues in the CDR3. Germline V gene lookup returns CDR1 SGHTA and CDR2 FQGNSA. The CDR3 DNA reads TGTGCCAGCAGCGGAACCGTGACTAGATCAGCGAGTGAGCAGTACTTC. This codes for CASSGTVTRSASEQYF.

In this sample, this clonotype turned up many times. The chain links TRBV10-3 to TRBJ2-5; 7 bases fit TRBD1. With 10 bases clipped from V and 2 bases from J, the junction kept 7 bases outside the gene matches. The CDR3 is made up of 13 amino acids. Germline lookup yields CDR1 ENHRY and CDR2 SYGVKD. CDR3 coding DNA: TGTGCCACACAAAGGGGGCTTCAAGAGACCCAGTACTTC. Translated: CATQRGLQETQYF.

The rearrangement uses TRBV5-4 and TRBJ2-5; the D is unclear. Trimming pared 9 bases from V and 2 bases from J, leaving 20 bases between. Germline V gene lookup returns CDR1 SGHNT and CDR2 YYREEE (reference sequence). The CDR3 covers 15 residues. The CDR3 DNA reads TGTGCCACAACCTTTGGAGCCTTGAGACAAGAGACCCAGTACTTC. It is translated as CATTFGALRQETQYF.

This clonotype has at least ten counts. The V gene is TRBV11-2, the J gene TRBJ2-1; no definite D call. From germline, CDR1 is SGHAT and CDR2 FQNNGV. The V end lost 1 base, the J end lost 3 bases, and 10 bases lay between the germline ends. This CDR3 has 15 amino acids. CDR3 in amino acids: CASSLVGASYNEQFF. CDR3 coding DNA: TGTGCCAGCAGCTTAGTTGGCGCCAGCTACAATGAGCAGTTCTTC.

The V call is TRBV6-2 or TRBV6-3, the J call TRBJ1-4, with 7 bases lining up with TRBD1. Trimming cost V 6 bases and J 8 bases; bases outside gene matches: 12. The CDR3 contains 15 residues. From germline, CDR1 is MNHEY and CDR2 SVGEGT. The CDR3 nucleotides read TGTGCCAGCAGCTACGGACAGGAAGATGGGGAAAAACTGTTTTTT. This sequence encodes CASSYGQEDGEKLFF.

The rearrangement links TRBV20-1 to TRBJ1-5; D not resolved. Per germline, CDR1 DFQATT and CDR2 SNEGSKA (reference sequence). The CDR3 totals 14 residues. V was trimmed by 1 base and J by 1 base, leaving 8 bases between them. In DNA, the CDR3 is TGCAGTGCTAGAGTGACGGGGAGCAATCAGCCCCAGCATTTT. Translated, it gives CSARVTGSNQPQHF.

This rearrangement joins TRBV20-1 to TRBJ2-7; 8 bases map to TRBD1. With V trimmed by 1 base and J by 1 base, 3 bases remained unmatched. The germline V gene encodes CDR1 DFQATT and CDR2 SNEGSKA (reference sequence). This CDR3 is 14 amino acids long. This CDR3 is CSARAGQESYEQYF. The CDR3 nucleotides read TGCAGTGCTAGAGCGGGACAGGAGTCCTACGAGCAGTACTTC.